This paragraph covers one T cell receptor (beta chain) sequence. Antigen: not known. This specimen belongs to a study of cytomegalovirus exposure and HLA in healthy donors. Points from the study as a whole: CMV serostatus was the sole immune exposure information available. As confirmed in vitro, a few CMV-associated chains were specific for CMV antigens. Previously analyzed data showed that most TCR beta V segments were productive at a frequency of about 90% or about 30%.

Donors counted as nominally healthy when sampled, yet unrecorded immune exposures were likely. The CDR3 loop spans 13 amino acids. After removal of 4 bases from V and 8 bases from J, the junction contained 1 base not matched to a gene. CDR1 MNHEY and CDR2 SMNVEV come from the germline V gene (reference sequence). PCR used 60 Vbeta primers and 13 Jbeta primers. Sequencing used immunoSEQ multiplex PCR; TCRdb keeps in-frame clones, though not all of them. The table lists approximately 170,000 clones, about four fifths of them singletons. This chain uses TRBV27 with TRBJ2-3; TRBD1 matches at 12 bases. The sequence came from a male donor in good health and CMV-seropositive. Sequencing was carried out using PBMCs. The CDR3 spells CASSSGQGATQYF. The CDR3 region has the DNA TGTGCCAGCAGTTCGGGACAGGGGGCTACGCAGTATTTT.